This T cell receptor beta chain is from a study of response to subunit inactivated influenza vaccine. Broader study findings: The authors proposed limited new T cell recruitment per seasonal influenza vaccination.

The ends were cut back, 6 bases at V and 4 bases at J, with 19 bases in the middle. Germline lookup yields CDR1 MGHRA and CDR2 YSYEKL. The CDR3 extends over 15 amino acids. This clonotype was detected ten times or more. Its specificity is unknown. TCRdb ran MiXCR on the RT-PCR reads and lists one entry per CDR3 protein. The table has hundreds of thousands of distinct CDR3 sequences, 10% to 15% seen once. Sample: PBMCs from blood, taken on the day of vaccination. The clonotype comes from a man aged 50 or older who received an inactivated influenza vaccine. The J gene is TRBJ2-7, the V gene TRBV4-1; no clear D. As DNA, the CDR3 is TGCGCCAGCAGTCACGCCCCCGGTGCCTTGTACGAGCAGTACTTC. This translates into CASSHAPGALYEQYF.